This T cell receptor beta chain was recorded in a study of cytomegalovirus exposure and HLA in healthy donors. Trimming took 4 bases from V and 7 from J, leaving 17 bases between them. The CDR3 loop spans 14 amino acids. Germline assignment: CDR1 MNHEY and CDR2 SMNVEV (reference sequence). The PCR had 60 Vbeta and 13 Jbeta primers. The protocol was immunoSEQ multiplex PCR, while the TCRdb copy is restricted to in-frame clones and leaves out a portion. Of just over 150,000 clones listed, about 80% are singletons. This chain connects TRBV27 to TRBJ2-7; D is perhaps TRBD1 (6 bases). The sequence derives from a woman aged 45-59 years in good health and CMV-seropositive. Sequenced sample: PBMCs. Written as DNA, the CDR3 is TGTGCCAGCAGTTCGGGGACATTACTACGGGAGCAGTACTTC. Translated, it gives CASSSGTLLREQYF.